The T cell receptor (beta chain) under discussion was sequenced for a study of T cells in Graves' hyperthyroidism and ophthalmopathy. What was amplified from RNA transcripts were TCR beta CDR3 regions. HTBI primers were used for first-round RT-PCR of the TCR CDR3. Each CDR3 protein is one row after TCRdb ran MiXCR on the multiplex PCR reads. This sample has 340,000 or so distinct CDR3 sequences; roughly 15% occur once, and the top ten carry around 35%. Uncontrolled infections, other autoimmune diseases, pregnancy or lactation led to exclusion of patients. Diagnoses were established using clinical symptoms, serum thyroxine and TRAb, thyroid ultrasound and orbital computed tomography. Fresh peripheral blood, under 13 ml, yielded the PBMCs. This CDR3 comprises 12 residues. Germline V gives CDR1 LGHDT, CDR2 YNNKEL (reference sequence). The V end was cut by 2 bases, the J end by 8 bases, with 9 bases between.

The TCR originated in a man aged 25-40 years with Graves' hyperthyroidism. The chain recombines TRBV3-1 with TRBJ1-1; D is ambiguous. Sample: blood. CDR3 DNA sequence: TGTGCCAGCAGCCAAAGGGAAGGGGAAGCTTTCTTT. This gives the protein CASSQREGEAFF. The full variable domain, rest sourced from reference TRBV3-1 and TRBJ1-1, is DTAVSQTPKYLVTQMGNDKSIKCEQNLGHDTMYWYKQDSKKFLKIMFSYNNKELIINETVPNRFSPKSPDKAHLNLHINSLELGDSAVYFCASSQREGEAFFGQGTRLTVV.